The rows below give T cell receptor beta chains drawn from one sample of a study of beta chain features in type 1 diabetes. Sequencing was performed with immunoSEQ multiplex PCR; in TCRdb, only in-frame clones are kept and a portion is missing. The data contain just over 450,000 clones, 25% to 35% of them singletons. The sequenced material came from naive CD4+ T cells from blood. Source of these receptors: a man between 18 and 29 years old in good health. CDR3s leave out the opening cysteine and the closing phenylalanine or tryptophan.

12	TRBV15	ATSSGQGGDTQY
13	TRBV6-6	ASRHTGGYQETQY
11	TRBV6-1	ASNTGRGGELF
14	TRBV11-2	ASSSLDGAGQETQY
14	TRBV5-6	ASSLAGTSIVTEQF
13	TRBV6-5	ASSSTVVSGNTIY
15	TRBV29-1	SVAPPTSGGNTDTQY
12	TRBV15	ATSRAGRRVEAF
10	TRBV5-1	ASSLTGDTQY
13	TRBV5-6	ASSRGLAGGDTQY
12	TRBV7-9	ASSLRDRANEQY
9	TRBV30	AWSVGQPQH
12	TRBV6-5	ASSWTGTDEKLF
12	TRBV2	ASSVTSGRTEQY
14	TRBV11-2	ASSLYEGVSTDTQY
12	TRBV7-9	ASRSSGVADTQY
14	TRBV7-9	ASRPGPLDSSYEQY
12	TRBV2	AGVPGPSTDTQY
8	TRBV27	ASSVKPQH
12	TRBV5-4	ASSFGQGTETQY
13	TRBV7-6	ASSLEHSVNTEAF
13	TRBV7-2	ASSLAQGLGYGYT
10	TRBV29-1	SVARGGDTQY
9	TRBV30	AWRTNTEAF
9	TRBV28	ASSLGDTQY
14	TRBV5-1	ASSFASGSQADEQY
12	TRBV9	ASSPLVSGNTIY
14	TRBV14	ASSSTLSHPYNEQF
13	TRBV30	AWTGVAGGYNEQF
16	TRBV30	AWSASRTRPSTTYEQY
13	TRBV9	ASSPAPGTASPLH
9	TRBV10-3	AISGADTQY